Described below is a single T cell receptor beta chain sequence and its context. The sample originates from a study of T cell changes during pregnancy in multiple sclerosis. Deletions cut 4 bases from V and 2 bases from J, with 13 bases between. Germline assignment: CDR1 SGHDT and CDR2 YYEEEE. The CDR3 is 14 amino acids. Libraries were prepared by immunoSEQ multiplex PCR; TCRdb keeps only in-frame clonotypes and omits some of them. The sample records more than 95,000 clones, around 93% being singletons. The sequences come from peripheral blood, collected after pregnancy. The chain is built from TRBV5-6 and TRBJ2-7, with D possibly being TRBD1 (6 bases). The source of this sequence is a female donor with multiple sclerosis, enrolled in a pregnancy study. The CDR3 sequence: CASSPLPGAYEQYF. DNA for the CDR3: TGTGCCAGCAGCCCGCTTCCAGGGGCCTACGAGCAGTACTTC. The full variable domain, completed using reference TRBV5-6 and TRBJ2-7, is DAGVTQSPTHLIKTRGQQVTLRCSPKSGHDTVSWYQQALGQGPQFIFQYYEEEERQRGNFPDRFSGHQFPNYSSELNVNALLLGDSALYLCASSPLPGAYEQYFGPGTRLTVT.